This TCR beta chain appears in the sequencing data of a study of blood T cell repertoires in COVID-19. Assay: immunoSEQ multiplex PCR; the TCRdb copy retains only in-frame clones and omits some. The data hold 150,000 to 200,000 clones, with 80% to 90% observed a single time. Germline loops: CDR1 GTSNPN, CDR2 SVGIG (reference sequence). This CDR3 is 12 amino acids long. With 0 bases removed from V and 9 bases from J, the gap between germline ends came to 12 bases. Sequencing was done on a sample of peripheral blood. The source of this sequence is an older woman who had recovered from COVID-19. The gene calls are TRBV30 and TRBJ2-7; D is unresolved. For the CDR3, the DNA is TGTGCCTGGAGTGTTGACCGGGTAGGGCAGTACTTC. This codes for CAWSVDRVGQYF.